This T cell receptor beta chain was recorded in a study of early T cells in non-severe SARS-CoV-2 infection. This clonotype was observed at least ten times. This CDR3 is 14 amino acids long. From germline, CDR1 is SGHVS and CDR2 FNYEAQ. V lost 1 base, J lost 4 bases, and 9 bases lay in between. Attached unique molecular identifiers marked individual cDNA molecules. TCRdb redid the calling of the 5' RACE reads with MiXCR, one entry per CDR3 protein. The table has 25,000 to 35,000 distinct CDR3 sequences, roughly 5.3% seen once. Sequencing was carried out using whole blood. The rearrangement joins TRBV7-6 to TRBJ2-3, with D possibly being TRBD1 (6 bases). This TCR came from an adult who was a healthcare worker with PCR-confirmed SARS-CoV-2 infection or an uninfected control (not recorded which). This CDR3 is CASSLGGGSDTQYF. The DNA for the CDR3 is TGTGCCAGCAGCTTAGGAGGGGGTTCAGATACGCAGTATTTT. Full variable domain (outside the CDR3, taken from reference TRBV7-6 and TRBJ2-3): GAGVSQSPRYKVTKRGQDVALRCDPISGHVSLYWYRQALGQGPEFLTYFNYEAQQDKSGLPNDRFSAERPEGSISTLTIQRTEQRDSAMYRCASSLGGGSDTQYFGPGTRLTVL.